These 8 T cell receptor beta chains originate from one sample sequenced in a study of response to subunit inactivated influenza vaccine. TCRdb reprocessed the RT-PCR reads via MiXCR and lists one record per CDR3 protein. The table includes over 300,000 distinct CDR3 sequences, about a fifth detected once. The sequenced sample was PBMCs from blood, obtained around 22 months after vaccination. The receptor source for this set is a man between 50 and 75 years old who received an inactivated influenza vaccine.

This clonotype was counted ten times or more. V is TRBV12-3 or TRBV12-4 and J is TRBJ2-3, with D perhaps TRBD2 (6 bases). The CDR3 runs to 15 residues. The V end lost 6 bases, the J end lost 0 bases, and 13 bases lay between the germline ends. The CDR3: CASRATGGSTDTQYF. CDR3 nucleotides: TGTGCCAGCAGAGCCACCGGGGGAAGCACAGATACGCAGTATTTT.

Only a few counts were recorded for this clonotype. The V gene is TRBV4-1, the J gene TRBJ2-3; D tentatively reads TRBD1 or TRBD2 (6 bases each). Germline V gene lookup returns CDR1 MGHRA and CDR2 YSYEKL. This CDR3 has 16 residues. V shed 1 base and J shed 4 bases, with 15 bases lying between them. In DNA form, the CDR3 reads TGCGCCAGCAGCCAAGGGGAGTGGGGGGCATCAGATACGCAGTATTTT. Amino acid sequence: CASSQGEWGASDTQYF.

This clonotype occurred a few times. The chain has TRBV7-9 and TRBJ1-2; D is undetermined. V was shortened by 1 base and J by 4 bases, with 7 bases between the two germline ends. The CDR3 has 13 amino acids. Germline CDR1 and CDR2: SEHNR and FQNEAQ (reference sequence). The CDR3 sequence: CASSLDEFYGYTF. CDR3 DNA: TGTGCCAGCAGCTTAGACGAATTCTATGGCTACACCTTC.

The gene calls are TRBV29-1 and TRBJ2-1; 10 bases align to TRBD1. V lost 5 bases and J lost 0; bases outside the gene matches: 1. Looked up from germline, CDR1 is SQVTM and CDR2 is ANQGSEA. This CDR3 is 14 amino acids long. The CDR3 coding sequence is TGCAGCGTTCGGACAGGGGGCTCCTACAATGAGCAGTTCTTC. Translated, it gives CSVRTGGSYNEQFF.

In its sample, this clonotype was seen a few times. The chain employs TRBV28 and TRBJ2-5, with 11 bases identical to TRBD2. J gave up 5 bases and V 3 bases, and 8 bases lay outside the gene matches. Germline-derived CDR1 and CDR2 are MDHEN and SYDVKM. This CDR3 region has 16 residues. The CDR3 here is CASSFGLAGGEETQYF. The CDR3, as DNA: TGTGCCAGCAGTTTTGGGCTAGCGGGGGGAGAGGAGACCCAGTACTTC.

A few counts support this clonotype. V gene TRBV20-1 combines with J gene TRBJ2-5, with 7 bases matching TRBD2. The junction had 10 bases not matched to a gene; V was cut back by 4 bases and J by 2 bases. Germline V gene lookup returns CDR1 DFQATT and CDR2 SNEGSKA (reference sequence). This CDR3 has 15 amino acids. The CDR3 loop is CSAIGSGSSQETQYF. CDR3 nucleotides: TGCAGTGCTATCGGTAGCGGGTCGAGTCAAGAGACCCAGTACTTC.

This clonotype has only a few counts. CDR3 loop: CASSLAVGFSNQPQHF. Written as DNA, the CDR3 is TGTGCCAGCAGCTTAGCGGTAGGGTTCAGCAATCAGCCCCAGCATTTT. V gene TRBV7-2 combines with J gene TRBJ1-5; D is uncertain. CDR1 is SGHTA and CDR2 is FQGNSA in the germline V gene. V was pared by 0 bases and J by 1 base, with 10 bases between. The CDR3 loop spans 16 amino acids.

This chain joins TRBV11-2 and TRBJ2-3, with 10 bases fitting TRBD1. The CDR3 consists of 15 residues. Trimming removed 3 bases from V and 5 bases from J; junction bases left unmatched: 5. The germline CDR1 and CDR2 sequences are SGHAT and FQNNGV. CDR3 nucleotides: TGTGCCAGCAGCTTCAGGGGACAGGGGATAGATACGCAGTATTTT. Encoded protein: CASSFRGQGIDTQYF.